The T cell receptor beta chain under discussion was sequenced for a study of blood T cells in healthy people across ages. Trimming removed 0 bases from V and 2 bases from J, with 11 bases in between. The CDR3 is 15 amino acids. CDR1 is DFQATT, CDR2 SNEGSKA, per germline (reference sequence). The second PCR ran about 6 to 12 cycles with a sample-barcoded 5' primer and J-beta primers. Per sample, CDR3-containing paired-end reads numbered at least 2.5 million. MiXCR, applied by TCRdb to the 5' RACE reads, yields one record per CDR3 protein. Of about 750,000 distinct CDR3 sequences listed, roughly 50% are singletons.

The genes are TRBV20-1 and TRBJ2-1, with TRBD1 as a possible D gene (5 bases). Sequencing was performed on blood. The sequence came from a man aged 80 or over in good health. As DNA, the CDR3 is TGCAGTGCTAGAGATCCCAGGGAAGCCTACAATGAGCAGTTCTTC. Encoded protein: CSARDPREAYNEQFF.